The present entry profiles one T cell receptor beta chain with its context. The sample originates from a study of blood T cell repertoires in COVID-19. This table comes from immunoSEQ multiplex PCR, and its TCRdb copy is limited to in-frame clones, with some not included. The sample gives more than 150,000 clones, around 73% of which show up once; roughly 17% is in the top ten. Germline CDR1 and CDR2: MNHEY and SVGAGI. V dropped 6 bases and J dropped 5 bases, with 16 bases sitting between them. This CDR3 spans 14 amino acids. This chain joins TRBV6-5 and TRBJ1-1; D possibly corresponds to TRBD1 (6 bases). Sequenced input: PBMCs or T cells enriched from blood (not recorded which). This TCR was sampled from a woman between 45 and 65 years old who had recovered from COVID-19. The CDR3 protein is CASSLDRFRTEAFF. The CDR3 region has the DNA TGTGCCAGCAGCCTCGACAGGTTTAGGACTGAAGCTTTCTTT.